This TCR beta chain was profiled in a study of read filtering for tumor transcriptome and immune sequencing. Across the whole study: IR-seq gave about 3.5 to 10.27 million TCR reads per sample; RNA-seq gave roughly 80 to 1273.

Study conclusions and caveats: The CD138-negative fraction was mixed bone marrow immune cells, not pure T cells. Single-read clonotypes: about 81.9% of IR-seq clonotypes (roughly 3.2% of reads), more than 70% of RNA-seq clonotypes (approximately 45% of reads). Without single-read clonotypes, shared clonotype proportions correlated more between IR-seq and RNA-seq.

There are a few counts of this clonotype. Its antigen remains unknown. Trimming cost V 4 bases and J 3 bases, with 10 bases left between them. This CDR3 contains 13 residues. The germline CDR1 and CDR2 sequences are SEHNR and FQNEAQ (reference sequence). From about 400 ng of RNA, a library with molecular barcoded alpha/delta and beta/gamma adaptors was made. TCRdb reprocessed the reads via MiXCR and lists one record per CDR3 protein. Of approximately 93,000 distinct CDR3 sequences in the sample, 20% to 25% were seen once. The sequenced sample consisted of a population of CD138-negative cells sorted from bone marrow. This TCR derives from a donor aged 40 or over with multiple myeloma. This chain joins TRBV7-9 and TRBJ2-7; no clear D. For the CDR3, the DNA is TGTGCCAGCAGCTCCGCGGACCTCTACGAGCAGTACTTC. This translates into CASSSADLYEQYF.